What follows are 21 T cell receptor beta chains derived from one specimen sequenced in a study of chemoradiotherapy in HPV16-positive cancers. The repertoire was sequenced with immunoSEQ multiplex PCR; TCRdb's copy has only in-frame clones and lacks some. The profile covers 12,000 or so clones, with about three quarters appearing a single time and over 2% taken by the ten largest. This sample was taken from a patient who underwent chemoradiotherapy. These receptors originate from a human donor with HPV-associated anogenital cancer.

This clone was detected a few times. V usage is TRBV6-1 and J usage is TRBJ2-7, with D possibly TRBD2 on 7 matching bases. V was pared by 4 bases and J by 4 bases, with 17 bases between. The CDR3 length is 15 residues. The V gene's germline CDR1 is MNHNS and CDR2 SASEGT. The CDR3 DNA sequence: TGTGCCAGCAGTGTTAGAGGGGGGGCCTCTTACGAGCAGTACTTC. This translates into CASSVRGGASYEQYF.

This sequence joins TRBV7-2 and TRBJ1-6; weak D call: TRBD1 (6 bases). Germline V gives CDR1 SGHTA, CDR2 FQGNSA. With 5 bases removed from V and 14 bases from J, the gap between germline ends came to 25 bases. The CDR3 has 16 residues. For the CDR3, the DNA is TGTGCCAGCAGCCCGGACCCGGGACACCCCGCCTCCTCCCTCCACTTT. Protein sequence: CASSPDPGHPASSLHF.

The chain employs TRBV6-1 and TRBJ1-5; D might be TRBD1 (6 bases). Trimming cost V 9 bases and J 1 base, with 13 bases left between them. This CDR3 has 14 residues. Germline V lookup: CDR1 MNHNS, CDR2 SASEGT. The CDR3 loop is CASNPTGSNQPQHF. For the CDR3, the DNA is TGTGCCAGTAACCCTACAGGGAGCAATCAGCCCCAGCATTTT.

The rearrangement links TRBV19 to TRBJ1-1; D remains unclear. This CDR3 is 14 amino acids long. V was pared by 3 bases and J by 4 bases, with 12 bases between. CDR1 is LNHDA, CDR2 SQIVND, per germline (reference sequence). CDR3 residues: CASSIRGWSTEAFF. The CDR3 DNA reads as TGTGCCAGTAGTATCCGAGGGTGGAGCACTGAAGCTTTCTTT.

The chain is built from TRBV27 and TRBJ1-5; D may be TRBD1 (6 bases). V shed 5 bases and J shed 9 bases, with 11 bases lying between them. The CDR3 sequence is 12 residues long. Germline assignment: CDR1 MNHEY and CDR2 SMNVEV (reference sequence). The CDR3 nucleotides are TGTGCCAGCAGTAGGGGGGGAGGGCCCCAGCATTTT. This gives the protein CASSRGGGPQHF.

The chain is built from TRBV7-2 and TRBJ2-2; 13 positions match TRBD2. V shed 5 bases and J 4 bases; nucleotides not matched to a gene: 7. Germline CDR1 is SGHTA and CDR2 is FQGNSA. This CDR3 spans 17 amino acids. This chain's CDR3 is CASSPTSGGSVTGELFF. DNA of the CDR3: TGTGCCAGCAGCCCGACTAGCGGGGGGTCGGTCACCGGGGAGCTGTTTTTT. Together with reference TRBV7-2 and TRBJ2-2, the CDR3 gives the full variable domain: GAGVSQSPSNKVTEKGKDVELRCDPISGHTALYWYRQSLGQGLEFLIYFQGNSAPDKSGLPSDRFSAERTGGSVSTLTIQRTQQEDSAVYLCASSPTSGGSVTGELFFGEGSRLTVL.

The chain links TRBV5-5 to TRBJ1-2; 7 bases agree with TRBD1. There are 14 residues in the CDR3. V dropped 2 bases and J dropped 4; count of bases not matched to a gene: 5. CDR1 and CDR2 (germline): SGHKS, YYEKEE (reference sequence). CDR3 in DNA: TGTGCCAGCAGCTTCGCGACAGGGAGCTATGGCTACACCTTC. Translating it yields CASSFATGSYGYTF.

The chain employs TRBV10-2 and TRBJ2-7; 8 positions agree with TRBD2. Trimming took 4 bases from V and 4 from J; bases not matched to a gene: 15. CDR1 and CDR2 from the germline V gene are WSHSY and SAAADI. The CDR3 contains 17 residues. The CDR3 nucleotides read TGCGCCAGCAGTGGACTGCTCGGGGGGGCCGATTCTTACGAGCAGTACTTC. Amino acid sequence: CASSGLLGGADSYEQYF.

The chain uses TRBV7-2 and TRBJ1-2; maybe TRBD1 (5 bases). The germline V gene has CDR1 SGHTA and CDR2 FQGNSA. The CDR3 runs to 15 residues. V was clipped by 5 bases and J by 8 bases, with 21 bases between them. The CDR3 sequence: CASSDMGTAGSGYTF. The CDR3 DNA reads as TGTGCCAGCAGCGATATGGGGACTGCAGGGAGCGGCTACACCTTC.

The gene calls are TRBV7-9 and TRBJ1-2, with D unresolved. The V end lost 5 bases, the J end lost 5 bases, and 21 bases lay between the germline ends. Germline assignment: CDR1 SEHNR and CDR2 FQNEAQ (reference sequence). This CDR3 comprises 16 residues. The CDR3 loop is CASSPRASAIGYGYTF. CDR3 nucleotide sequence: TGTGCCAGCAGCCCACGGGCGAGTGCTATTGGGTATGGCTACACCTTC.

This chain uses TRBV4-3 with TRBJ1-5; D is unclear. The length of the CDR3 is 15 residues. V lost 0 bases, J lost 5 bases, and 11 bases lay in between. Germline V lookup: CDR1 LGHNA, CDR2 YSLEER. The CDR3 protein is CASSQDSLDYQPQHF. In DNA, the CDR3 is TGCGCCAGCAGCCAAGATTCCCTCGACTATCAGCCCCAGCATTTT.

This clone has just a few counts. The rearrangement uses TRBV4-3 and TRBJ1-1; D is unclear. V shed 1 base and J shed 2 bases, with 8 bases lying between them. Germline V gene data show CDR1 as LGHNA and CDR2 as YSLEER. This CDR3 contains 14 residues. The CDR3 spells CASSQVGSNTEAFF. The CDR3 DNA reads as TGCGCCAGCAGCCAAGTAGGCAGCAACACTGAAGCTTTCTTT.

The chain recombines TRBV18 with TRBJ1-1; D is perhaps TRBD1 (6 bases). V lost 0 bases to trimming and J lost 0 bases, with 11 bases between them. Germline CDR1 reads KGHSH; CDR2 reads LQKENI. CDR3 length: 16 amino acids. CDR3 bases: TGTGCCAGCTCACCACCGGGGGGCAGCATGAACACTGAAGCTTTCTTT. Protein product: CASSPPGGSMNTEAFF.

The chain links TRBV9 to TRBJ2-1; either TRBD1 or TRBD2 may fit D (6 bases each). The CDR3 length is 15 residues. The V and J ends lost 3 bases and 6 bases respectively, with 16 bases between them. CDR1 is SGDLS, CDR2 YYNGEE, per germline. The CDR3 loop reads CASSAPGTGANEQFF. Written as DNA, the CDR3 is TGTGCCAGCAGCGCCCCCGGGACGGGGGCCAATGAGCAGTTCTTC.

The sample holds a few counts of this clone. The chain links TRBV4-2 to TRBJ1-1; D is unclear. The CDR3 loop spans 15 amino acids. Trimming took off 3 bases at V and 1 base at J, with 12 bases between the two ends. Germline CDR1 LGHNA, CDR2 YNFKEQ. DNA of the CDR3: TGTGCCAGCAGCCAGGGCACCGAGGCGAACACTGAAGCTTTCTTT. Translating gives CASSQGTEANTEAFF.

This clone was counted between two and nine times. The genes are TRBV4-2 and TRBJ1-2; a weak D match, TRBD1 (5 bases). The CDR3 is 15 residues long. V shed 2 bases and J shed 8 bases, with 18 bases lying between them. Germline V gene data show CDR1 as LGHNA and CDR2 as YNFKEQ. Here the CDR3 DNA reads TGTGCCAGCAGCCAATCAAGGACCGCCTCAGGGGGCTACACCTTC. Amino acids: CASSQSRTASGGYTF.

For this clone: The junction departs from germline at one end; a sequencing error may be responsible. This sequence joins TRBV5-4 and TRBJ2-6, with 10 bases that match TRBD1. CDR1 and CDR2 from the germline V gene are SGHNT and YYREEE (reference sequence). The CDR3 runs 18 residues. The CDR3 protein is CASSLGTGGSPGANVLTF. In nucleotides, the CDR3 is TGTGCCAGCAGCTTGGGGACAGGGGGTTCCCCTGGTGCCAACGTCCTGACTTTC.

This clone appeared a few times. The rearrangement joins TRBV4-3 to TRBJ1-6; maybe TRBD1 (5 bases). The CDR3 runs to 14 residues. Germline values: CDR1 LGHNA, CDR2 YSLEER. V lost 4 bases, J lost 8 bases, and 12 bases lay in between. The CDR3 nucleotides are TGCGCCAGCAGCCGACTGGGGGAGGATTCACCCCTCCACTTT. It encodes CASSRLGEDSPLHF.

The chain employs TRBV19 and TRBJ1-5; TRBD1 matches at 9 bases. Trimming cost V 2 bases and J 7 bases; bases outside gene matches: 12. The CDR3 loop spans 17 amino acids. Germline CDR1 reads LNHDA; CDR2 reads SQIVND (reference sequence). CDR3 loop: CASSISGTGYIRQPQHF. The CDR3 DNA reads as TGTGCCAGTAGTATATCCGGGACAGGGTATATTAGGCAGCCCCAGCATTTT.

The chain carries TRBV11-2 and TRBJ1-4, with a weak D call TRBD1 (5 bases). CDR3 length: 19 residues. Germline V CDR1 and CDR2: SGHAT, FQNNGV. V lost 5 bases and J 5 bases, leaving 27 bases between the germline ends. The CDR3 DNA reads TGTGCCAGCAGCCTATCCGGTTGGGGCCACCAGGAATCAAATGAAAAACTGTTTTTT. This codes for CASSLSGWGHQESNEKLFF.

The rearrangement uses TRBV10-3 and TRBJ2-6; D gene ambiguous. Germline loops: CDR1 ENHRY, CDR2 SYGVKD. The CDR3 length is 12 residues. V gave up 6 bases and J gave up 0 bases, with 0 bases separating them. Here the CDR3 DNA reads TGTGCCATCAGCTCTGGGGCCAACGTCCTGACTTTC. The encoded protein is CAISSGANVLTF.